This T cell receptor beta chain came from a study of blood T cell repertoires in COVID-19. CDR1 and CDR2 (germline): MNHEY, SMNVEV (reference sequence). V was clipped by 5 bases and J by 10 bases, with 15 bases between them. The CDR3 covers 14 residues. Assay used: immunoSEQ multiplex PCR; TCRdb lists only in-frame clones, some missing. The data contain 150,000 to 200,000 clones, approximately 86% of them singletons. The J gene is TRBJ1-6, the V gene TRBV27; tentative D call: TRBD1 (5 bases). The sample taken for sequencing was PBMCs or T cells enriched from blood (not recorded which). This receptor was taken from a woman in her sixties or seventies with acute COVID-19. This CDR3 is CASSPGGVGSPLHF. The CDR3 nucleotides read TGTGCCAGCAGTCCTGGGGGGGTTGGCTCACCCCTCCACTTT.